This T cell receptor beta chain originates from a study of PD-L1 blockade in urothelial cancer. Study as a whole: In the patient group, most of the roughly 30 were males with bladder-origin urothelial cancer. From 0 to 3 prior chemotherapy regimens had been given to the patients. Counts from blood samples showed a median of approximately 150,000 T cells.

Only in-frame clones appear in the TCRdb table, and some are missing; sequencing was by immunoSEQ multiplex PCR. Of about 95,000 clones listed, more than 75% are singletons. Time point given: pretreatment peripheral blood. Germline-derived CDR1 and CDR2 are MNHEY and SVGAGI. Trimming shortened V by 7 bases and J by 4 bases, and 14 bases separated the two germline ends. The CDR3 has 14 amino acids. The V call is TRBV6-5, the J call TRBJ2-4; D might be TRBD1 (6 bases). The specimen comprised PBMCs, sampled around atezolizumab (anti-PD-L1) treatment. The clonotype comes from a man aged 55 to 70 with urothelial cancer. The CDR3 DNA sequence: TGTGCCAGCAACCAGTTAGGACAGAAAAACATTCAGTACTTC. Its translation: CASNQLGQKNIQYF.